One sample yielded the 9 T cell receptor beta chains listed below, sequenced in a study of CD8 T cells in Susac syndrome. cDNA came from approximately 0.5 to 1 ug RNA primed by random hexamers. MiXCR, applied by TCRdb to the immunoSEQ multiplex PCR reads, yields one record per CDR3 protein. The sample carries approximately 190,000 distinct CDR3 sequences, roughly 94% recorded once. The sequenced material came from CD8+ T cells from PBMCs. Receptor source: a human donor with Susac syndrome.

The V gene is TRBV7-6, the J gene TRBJ2-5; D unclear. The CDR3 sequence is 13 residues long. Germline V gene lookup returns CDR1 SGHVS and CDR2 FNYEAQ. V was clipped by 5 bases and J by 2 bases, with 9 bases between them. This chain's CDR3 is CASSTGVQETQYF. The CDR3 region has the DNA TGTGCCAGCAGCACCGGTGTTCAAGAGACCCAGTACTTC.

This clonotype occurred once. This chain joins TRBV19 and TRBJ2-1; a possible D gene is TRBD2 (6 bases). Germline assignment: CDR1 LNHDA and CDR2 SQIVND (reference sequence). This CDR3 comprises 14 residues. The germline V and J ends were trimmed by 1 base and 6 bases, with 10 bases remaining between them. The CDR3 nucleotides read TGTGCCAGTAGTATAGTCCTAGCGCTCAATGAGCAGTTCTTC. Translated: CASSIVLALNEQFF.

In nucleotides, the CDR3 is TGTGCCTGGAGTTTCGGACTAGTCGAGACCCAGTACTTC. Translated: CAWSFGLVETQYF. The chain employs TRBV30 and TRBJ2-5; TRBD2 matches 7 bases. Germline V gene sequence: CDR1 GTSNPN, CDR2 SVGIG (reference sequence). The junction had 5 bases not matched to a gene; V was cut back by 2 bases and J by 5 bases. The CDR3 has 13 residues.

The V call is TRBV5-4, the J call TRBJ2-5, with D maybe TRBD2 (7 bases). CDR3 length: 14 residues. Trimming shortened V by 0 bases and J by 5 bases, and 11 bases separated the two germline ends. Germline assignment: CDR1 SGHNT and CDR2 YYREEE (reference sequence). The CDR3 sequence: CASSLAGGRETQYF. The DNA for the CDR3 is TGTGCCAGCAGCTTGGCCGGGGGGCGGGAGACCCAGTACTTC.

This rearrangement joins TRBV7-9 to TRBJ2-3; no firm D call. V shed 2 bases and J shed 2 bases, with 8 bases lying between them. This CDR3 has 14 amino acids. CDR1 and CDR2 from the germline V gene are SEHNR and FQNEAQ (reference sequence). CDR3 loop: CASSLKEYTDTQYF. Here the CDR3 DNA reads TGTGCCAGCAGCTTAAAGGAGTACACAGATACGCAGTATTTT.

The chain has TRBV29-1 and TRBJ2-1, with TRBD2 matching over 7 bases. Germline CDR1 is SQVTM and CDR2 is ANQGSEA. V lost 4 bases and J lost 5; bases outside the gene matches: 8. CDR3 length: 14 residues. This CDR3 is CSVATSGRNNEQFF. The CDR3 DNA follows: TGCAGCGTTGCGACATCCGGGAGGAACAATGAGCAGTTCTTC.

The rearrangement joins TRBV12-3 or TRBV12-4 to TRBJ2-7, with D possibly being TRBD1 (6 bases). V was shortened by 3 bases and J by 3 bases, with 15 bases between the two germline ends. The CDR3 contains 15 residues. This CDR3 is CASSLKGVKGYEQYF. CDR3 coding DNA: TGTGCCAGCAGTTTGAAGGGGGTTAAAGGCTACGAGCAGTACTTC.

This rearrangement joins TRBV20-1 to TRBJ2-7; either TRBD1 or TRBD2 may supply D (7 bases each). The V end lost 1 base, the J end lost 6 bases, and 22 bases lay between the germline ends. The CDR3 contains 16 residues. The germline V gene has CDR1 DFQATT and CDR2 SNEGSKA (reference sequence). CDR3 nucleotides: TGCAGTGCTAGAGGGGGGGAGGGGGCTATGCTGTCCGAGCAGTACTTC. Protein sequence: CSARGGEGAMLSEQYF.

This sequence joins TRBV27 and TRBJ2-6; D not resolved. CDR3 length: 15 amino acids. V was clipped by 4 bases and J by 3 bases, with 10 bases between them. Germline V gene lookup returns CDR1 MNHEY and CDR2 SMNVEV (reference sequence). The CDR3 region has the DNA TGTGCCAGCAGTTACGGGCCGTTTGGGGCCAACGTCCTGACTTTC. It translates to CASSYGPFGANVLTF. The full variable domain, in which reference TRBV27 and TRBJ2-6 provide the parts outside the CDR3, is EAQVTQNPRYLITVTGKKLTVTCSQNMNHEYMSWYRQDPGLGLRQIYYSMNVEVTDKGDVPEGYKVSRKEKRNFPLILESPSPNQTSLYFCASSYGPFGANVLTFGAGSRLTVL.